This TCR beta chain was identified during a study of T cell changes during pregnancy in multiple sclerosis. The CDR3 contains 15 residues. With 4 bases removed from V and 4 bases from J, the gap between germline ends came to 15 bases. The protocol was immunoSEQ multiplex PCR, while the TCRdb copy is restricted to in-frame clones and leaves out a portion. The table shows 90,000 or so clones, with 90% to 95% occurring only once. This TCR derives from a female donor in good health, enrolled as a control in a pregnancy study. This sample comprised peripheral blood, obtained after pregnancy. The chain carries TRBV23-1 and TRBJ2-3; D is perhaps TRBD1 (5 bases). TRBV23-1 is identified as an open reading frame with a role that is uncertain. CDR3 in DNA: TGCGCCAGCAGTCTCAGGCAGGGTGACCCAGATACGCAGTATTTT. Translation gives CASSLRQGDPDTQYF.